These 30 T cell receptor beta chains were sequenced from one sample in a study of T cell responses to AZD1222 COVID-19 vaccine. Libraries were prepared by immunoSEQ multiplex PCR; TCRdb keeps only in-frame clonotypes and omits some of them. The profile covers tens of thousands of clones, with around 82% appearing a single time and over 20% taken by the ten largest. Sequenced here: peripheral blood, sampled 28 days after the second AZD1222 dose. The receptor source for this set is an adult who received the AZD1222 COVID-19 vaccine.

The rearrangement links TRBV18 to TRBJ2-2; 8 nucleotides match TRBD1. The CDR3 consists of 16 residues. With 5 bases clipped from V and 7 bases from J, the junction kept 12 bases outside the gene matches. CDR1 is KGHSH and CDR2 is LQKENI in the germline V gene. In DNA, the CDR3 is TGTGCCAGCTCATTGGACGGACAGGGCTCACACGGGGAGCTGTTTTTT. Protein product: CASSLDGQGSHGELFF. The variable domain in full, completed from reference TRBV18 and TRBJ2-2, reads NAGVMQNPRHLVRRRGQEARLRCSPMKGHSHVYWYRQLPEEGLKFMVYLQKENIIDESGMPKERFSAEFPKEGPSILRIQQVVRGDSAAYFCASSLDGQGSHGELFFGEGSRLTVL.

Of note for this clone: One end of the junction is discordant with germline, which a read error may explain. The V call is TRBV6-5, the J call TRBJ1-2; 9 bases line up with TRBD1. The CDR3 is 13 residues long. Per the germline V gene, CDR1 is MNHEY and CDR2 is SVGAGI. The CDR3 reads CASSYSNGDRESF. CDR3 bases: TGTGCCAGCAGTTACTCGAACGGGGACAGGGAGTCCTTC.

CDR3 nucleotide sequence: TGTGCCAGCAGTGAAGCATACGACTGGTATAGCAATCAGCCCCAGCATTTT. This translates into CASSEAYDWYSNQPQHF. The chain has TRBV2 and TRBJ1-5; no clear D gene. The V gene lost 0 bases and the J gene lost 0 bases, with 12 bases spanning the gap. Germline values: CDR1 SNHLY, CDR2 FYNNEI. This CDR3 is 17 amino acids long.

The chain couples TRBV2 to TRBJ2-1; D perhaps matches TRBD2 (6 bases). V was clipped by 7 bases and J by 1 base, with 14 bases between them. Germline V gene sequence: CDR1 SNHLY, CDR2 FYNNEI. The CDR3 extends over 15 amino acids. The CDR3 region is CASIPSAISYNEQFF. CDR3 nucleotide sequence: TGTGCCAGCATCCCTAGCGCCATATCCTACAATGAGCAGTTCTTC.

This sequence joins TRBV6-5 and TRBJ1-3; D is ambiguous. The germline CDR1 and CDR2 sequences are MNHEY and SVGAGI. V was pared by 2 bases and J by 3 bases, with 14 bases between. The CDR3 totals 16 residues. CDR3 DNA: TGTGCCAGCAGTTACGGCGGGAGTCCAGGTGGAAACACCATATATTTT. Translating gives CASSYGGSPGGNTIYF.

This chain links TRBV27 with TRBJ2-7; D is unresolved. The CDR3 spans 13 residues. CDR1 MNHEY and CDR2 SMNVEV come from the germline V gene (reference sequence). The V end lost 1 base, the J end lost 6 bases, and 10 bases lay between the germline ends. The CDR3 is CASSLWGTGEQYF. CDR3 nucleotides: TGTGCCAGCAGTTTATGGGGTACCGGCGAGCAGTACTTC.

The chain links TRBV27 to TRBJ2-1, with a tentative D call TRBD2 (5 bases). Germline CDR1 reads MNHEY; CDR2 reads SMNVEV (reference sequence). The CDR3 is 13 residues long. V was trimmed by 7 bases and J by 6 bases, leaving 13 bases between them. The CDR3 sequence: CASMYSRGNEQFF. The CDR3 bases are TGTGCCAGCATGTATAGCCGGGGCAATGAGCAGTTCTTC.

With respect to this clone: The same CDR3 also results from other DNA sequences found in this sample. The chain combines TRBV6-5 with TRBJ1-1; D remains unclear. Deletions cut 2 bases from V and 1 base from J, with 5 bases between. Germline V gene data show CDR1 as MNHEY and CDR2 as SVGAGI. The CDR3 length is 13 residues. DNA of the CDR3: TGTGCCAGCAGTTACGGGCAGAACACTGAAGCTTTCTTT. This codes for CASSYGQNTEAFF.

CDR3 nucleotide sequence: TGTGCCAGCTCACTTAGACAGGGTATGAACACTGAAGCTTTCTTT. Amino acid sequence: CASSLRQGMNTEAFF. The J gene is TRBJ1-1, the V gene TRBV18; TRBD1 agrees at 7 bases. The V gene's germline CDR1 is KGHSH and CDR2 LQKENI. The V gene end was trimmed by 4 bases and the J gene end by 0 bases; junction bases not matched to a gene: 5. The CDR3 is 15 amino acids.

This clone was recorded once. V and J are TRBV29-1 and TRBJ2-1; TRBD2 aligns across 7 bases. Trimming at V came to 4 bases and at J to 0 bases, leaving 9 bases not matched to a gene. The CDR3 length is 16 residues. Germline assignment: CDR1 SQVTM and CDR2 ANQGSEA. CDR3 coding DNA: TGCAGCGTTGCCCCTAGCGGTAGCTTCTCCTACAATGAGCAGTTCTTC. Protein: CSVAPSGSFSYNEQFF.

The chain carries TRBV23-1 and TRBJ2-3; D call uncertain. TRBV23-1 is an ORF, and what it does is uncertain. The CDR3 runs 16 residues. Trimming took 0 bases from V and 1 from J, leaving 11 bases between them. The CDR3 DNA reads as TGCGCCAGCAGTCAATCAAATCAGGAGCGCACAGATACGCAGTATTTT. This gives the protein CASSQSNQERTDTQYF.

V gene TRBV24-1 combines with J gene TRBJ2-5, with TRBD1 matching over 9 bases. From germline, CDR1 is KGHDR and CDR2 SFDVKD. V lost 10 bases to trimming and J lost 2 bases; unmatched junction nucleotides: 7. CDR3 length: 14 amino acids. The CDR3 region is CATAGTGTQETQYF. The CDR3 DNA follows: TGTGCCACGGCCGGGACAGGGACTCAAGAGACCCAGTACTTC.

V gene TRBV28 combines with J gene TRBJ2-7, with 11 nucleotides matching TRBD2. The CDR3 spans 15 residues. CDR1 is MDHEN and CDR2 is SYDVKM in the germline V gene. Germline trimming cut 4 bases from V and 5 bases from J; bases unmatched to any gene: 7. The CDR3 loop is CASSSLAGGPHEQYF. Here the CDR3 DNA reads TGTGCCAGCAGTTCCTTAGCGGGAGGGCCCCACGAGCAGTACTTC.

V is TRBV28 and J is TRBJ1-2; no clear D gene. The CDR3 is 17 residues long. Trimming removed 4 bases at V and 5 bases at J, with 23 bases between. Germline V gives CDR1 MDHEN, CDR2 SYDVKM. The chain's CDR3 is CASSSDTRRPRGYGYTF. The CDR3 bases are TGTGCCAGCAGTTCCGATACCCGCAGACCCAGAGGGTATGGCTACACCTTC.

This clone was seen a few times. The chain couples TRBV18 to TRBJ2-7; D not resolved. The germline V gene has CDR1 KGHSH and CDR2 LQKENI. The CDR3 length is 13 residues. Trimming shortened V by 4 bases and J by 3 bases, and 10 bases separated the two germline ends. The CDR3 region has the DNA TGTGCCAGCTCACGTTATCGAGACTACGAGCAGTACTTC. Its translation is CASSRYRDYEQYF.

The chain joins TRBV7-3 to TRBJ2-3; D gene ambiguous. CDR1 SGHTA and CDR2 FQGTGA come from the germline V gene. The germline V and J ends were trimmed by 5 bases and 2 bases, with 11 bases remaining between them. The CDR3 spans 14 residues. CDR3 in amino acids: CASSPSAHTDTQYF. The CDR3 coding sequence is TGTGCCAGCAGCCCATCGGCCCACACAGATACGCAGTATTTT.

This chain uses TRBV14 with TRBJ2-2; D may be TRBD1 or TRBD2 (5 bases each). This CDR3 is 15 amino acids long. Trimming stripped 7 bases from V and 6 bases from J, with 18 bases between. Germline CDR1 and CDR2: SGHDN and FVKESK. CDR3: CASTRTGHGAGELFF. In DNA, the CDR3 is TGTGCCAGCACCCGGACGGGGCACGGGGCCGGGGAGCTGTTTTTT.

The chain has TRBV19 and TRBJ2-2; 12 bases agree with TRBD2. The CDR3 covers 17 residues. J lost 2 bases, V lost 2 bases, and 3 bases had no gene match. Looked up from germline, CDR1 is LNHDA and CDR2 is SQIVND (reference sequence). The CDR3 spells CASSIPSGRGNTGELFF. In DNA, the CDR3 is TGTGCCAGTAGTATACCTAGCGGGAGGGGAAACACCGGGGAGCTGTTTTTT.

This clone turned up a few times. The chain recombines TRBV7-9 with TRBJ2-1; TRBD2 matches 8 bases. From germline, CDR1 is SEHNR and CDR2 FQNEAQ (reference sequence). Trimming at V came to 5 bases and at J to 5 bases, leaving 11 bases not matched to a gene. The CDR3 runs 16 residues. The CDR3 DNA reads TGTGCCAGCAGCGCGTTGCCGGGACTAGGGGACAATGAGCAGTTCTTC. This codes for CASSALPGLGDNEQFF.

The chain employs TRBV25-1 and TRBJ2-7; a possible D gene is TRBD1 (5 bases). The CDR3 spans 12 residues. V was trimmed by 6 bases and J by 2 bases, leaving 8 bases between them. Germline loops: CDR1 MGHDK, CDR2 SYGVNS. CDR3 loop: CASRDIAYEQYF. CDR3 DNA sequence: TGTGCCAGCAGGGACATTGCCTACGAGCAGTACTTC.

The J gene is TRBJ2-1, the V gene TRBV9, with D perhaps matching TRBD1 or TRBD2 (5 bases each). The CDR3 has 13 residues. Germline values: CDR1 SGDLS, CDR2 YYNGEE. V dropped 0 bases and J dropped 7 bases, with 8 bases sitting between them. The DNA of the CDR3 is TGTGCCAGCAGCGTAGGAGGGGTGAATGAGCAGTTCTTC. This translates into CASSVGGVNEQFF.

V is TRBV5-1 and J is TRBJ2-2; D tentatively reads TRBD1 or TRBD2 (7 bases each). Germline V gene lookup returns CDR1 SGHRS and CDR2 YFSETQ. Trimming pared 4 bases from V and 3 bases from J, leaving 13 bases between. CDR3 length: 15 amino acids. For the CDR3, the DNA is TGCGCCAGCAGCCAACAGGGGAGGGACACCGGGGAGCTGTTTTTT. It translates to CASSQQGRDTGELFF. The full variable domain, its missing parts supplied by reference TRBV5-1 and TRBJ2-2, is KAGVTQTPRYLIKTRGQQVTLSCSPISGHRSVSWYQQTPGQGLQFLFEYFSETQRNKGNFPGRFSGRQFSNSRSEMNVSTLELGDSALYLCASSQQGRDTGELFFGEGSRLTVL.

The chain has TRBV6-5 and TRBJ2-7; D uncertain. This CDR3 is built from 14 residues. V lost 6 bases, J lost 2 bases, and 14 bases lay in between. Germline V lookup: CDR1 MNHEY, CDR2 SVGAGI. In DNA, the CDR3 is TGTGCCAGCAGCCCCGGGCCGGAAACCTACGAGCAGTACTTC. Its protein product is CASSPGPETYEQYF.

The chain employs TRBV3-1 (or the pseudogene TRBV3-2) and TRBJ2-1, with D tentatively TRBD1 (5 bases). This CDR3 has 15 amino acids. With 0 bases removed from V and 4 bases from J, the gap between germline ends came to 10 bases. The germline V gene encodes CDR1 LGHDT and CDR2 YNNKEL (reference sequence). The CDR3: CASSQEGEGYNEQFF. CDR3 sequence (DNA): TGTGCCAGCAGCCAAGAAGGGGAAGGATACAATGAGCAGTTCTTC.

J is TRBJ1-1 and V is TRBV18; D is unclear. Between the trimmed V and J ends, which lost 3 bases and 0 bases, there was a span of 5 bases. Germline-derived CDR1 and CDR2 are KGHSH and LQKENI. This CDR3 comprises 13 residues. The DNA of the CDR3 is TGTGCCAGCTCACCGACGCTGAACACTGAAGCTTTCTTT. This gives the protein CASSPTLNTEAFF.

This rearrangement joins TRBV7-2 to TRBJ2-1, with TRBD2 identical over 8 bases. V lost 5 bases, J lost 3 bases, and 3 bases stayed unmatched. The CDR3 is 14 residues long. Per the germline V gene, CDR1 is SGHTA and CDR2 is FQGNSA. The CDR3 sequence: CASSLGTSYNEQFF. The CDR3 DNA is TGTGCCAGCAGCCTCGGGACTAGCTACAATGAGCAGTTCTTC.

This sequence joins TRBV5-4 and TRBJ2-5; D may match TRBD1 or TRBD2 (5 bases each). Germline CDR1 SGHNT, CDR2 YYREEE (reference sequence). V lost 2 bases to trimming and J lost 5 bases, with 16 bases between them. The CDR3 consists of 15 residues. CDR3 amino acids: CASSFTTGAEETQYF. DNA for the CDR3: TGTGCCAGCAGCTTTACGACCGGGGCTGAGGAGACCCAGTACTTC.

This sequence joins TRBV18 and TRBJ2-1, with D perhaps TRBD2 (5 bases). CDR1 is KGHSH and CDR2 is LQKENI in the germline V gene. The germline V and J ends were trimmed by 3 bases and 12 bases, with 15 bases remaining between them. The CDR3 contains 13 residues. The CDR3 here is CASSPSGKRSQFF. The CDR3 DNA follows: TGTGCCAGCTCACCCTCCGGGAAACGGTCGCAGTTCTTC.

V usage is TRBV6-5 and J usage is TRBJ1-5, with D possibly being TRBD1 (5 bases). The CDR3 sequence is 14 residues long. Germline CDR1 and CDR2: MNHEY and SVGAGI. V was pared by 0 bases and J by 4 bases, with 7 bases between. CDR3 loop: CASSYSTANQPQHF. For the CDR3, the DNA is TGTGCCAGCAGTTACTCGACAGCAAATCAGCCCCAGCATTTT.

The V gene is TRBV7-8, the J gene TRBJ2-7, with D unclear. Germline V gene data show CDR1 as SGHVS and CDR2 as FQNEAQ. The CDR3 has 14 amino acids. Trimming stripped 2 bases from V and 3 bases from J, with 11 bases between. The CDR3 loop is CASSLRVGYYEQYF. The CDR3 region has the DNA TGTGCCAGCAGCTTACGGGTAGGGTACTACGAGCAGTACTTC.